This TCR beta chain was identified during a study of graft-versus-host responses after intestinal transplantation. Study summary: Multivisceral, liver-intestinal, or isolated intestinal grafts were transplanted into recipients. Study conclusions and caveats: Recipient marrow held GvH clones, some first seen in ileum or blood. HvG clone declines early post-transplant were associated with peak circulating GvH levels.

Sequencing used immunoSEQ multiplex PCR; TCRdb keeps in-frame clones, though not all of them. The sample includes approximately 50,000 clones, 70% to 90% of them seen just once. The CDR3 has 13 amino acids. CDR1 is SSHAT, CDR2 FNYEAQ, per germline (reference sequence). Details on this clone: Its matching antigen is unknown. One end of the junction fails to match germline, which may point to a read error.

This clonotype originated in a human patient who received an intestinal transplant, so some T cells may come from the graft donor. V gene TRBV7-7 combines with J gene TRBJ2-1; D may be TRBD2 (5 bases). Sequencing used PBMCs, obtained 26 days after transplant. The CDR3 loop reads CASSLEGGNEQFF. DNA for the CDR3: TGTGCTAGCAGCTTAGAAGGAGGCAATGAGCAGTTCTTC.